A single sample gave rise to the 2 T cell receptor beta chains below, sequenced in a study of regulatory T cells in long-lasting Graves disease. Sample time point: newly diagnosed GD, antithyroid drugs for less than 3 months. From PBMCs, RNA was extracted and then used to make the TCR library. For TCR beta, libraries came from iRepertoire HTBI primers and Arm-PCR of CDR3 regions. In TCRdb, the multiplex PCR reads were re-called with MiXCR into one record per CDR3 protein. The sample lists about 430,000 distinct CDR3 sequences, approximately 15% occurring once. A further study also used this sample, focusing on T cells in Graves' hyperthyroidism and ophthalmopathy.

This sample comprised peripheral blood mononuclear cells (PBMCs), obtained at new diagnosis, from a patient treated with antithyroid drugs. Receptors originate from a woman in her 40s with Graves disease.

This clonotype was counted ten times or more. This chain joins TRBV19 and TRBJ1-1, with 8 bases aligning to TRBD1. Germline V gene sequence: CDR1 LNHDA, CDR2 SQIVND (reference sequence). The CDR3 contains 14 residues. After removal of 6 bases from V and 4 bases from J, the junction contained 7 bases not matched to a gene. DNA for the CDR3: TGTGCCAGTAGCAGGACAGGGACTCGCACTGAAGCTTTCTTT. Translating gives CASSRTGTRTEAFF. Supplemented by reference TRBV19 and TRBJ1-1, the full variable domain reads DGGITQSPKYLFRKEGQNVTLSCEQNLNHDAMYWYRQDPGQGLRLIYYSQIVNDFQKGDIAEGYSVSREKKESFPLTVTSAQKNPTAFYLCASSRTGTRTEAFFGQGTRLTVV.

The chain employs TRBV10-3 and TRBJ2-1; the match to TRBD2 covers 12 bases. The junction had 9 bases not matched to a gene; V was cut back by 6 bases and J by 0 bases. There are 18 residues in the CDR3. Germline CDR1 and CDR2: ENHRY and SYGVKD. CDR3: CAIRGLAGSQSSYNEQFF. The CDR3 DNA reads as TGTGCCATCAGGGGACTAGCGGGCAGCCAGAGCTCCTACAATGAGCAGTTCTTC.